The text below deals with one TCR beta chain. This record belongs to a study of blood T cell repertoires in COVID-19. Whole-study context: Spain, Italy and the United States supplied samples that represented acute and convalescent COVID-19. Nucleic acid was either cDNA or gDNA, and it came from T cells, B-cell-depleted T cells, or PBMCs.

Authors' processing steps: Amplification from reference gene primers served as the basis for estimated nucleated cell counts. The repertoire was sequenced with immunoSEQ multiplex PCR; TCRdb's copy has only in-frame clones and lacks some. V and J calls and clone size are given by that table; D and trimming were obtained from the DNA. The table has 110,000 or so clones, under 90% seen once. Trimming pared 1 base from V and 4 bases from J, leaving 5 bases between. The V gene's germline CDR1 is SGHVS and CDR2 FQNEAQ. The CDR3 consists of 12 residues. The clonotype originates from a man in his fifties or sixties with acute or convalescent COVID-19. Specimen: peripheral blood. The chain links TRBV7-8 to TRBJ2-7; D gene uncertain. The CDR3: CASSLERYEQYF. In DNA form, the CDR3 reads TGTGCCAGCAGCTTAGAGAGGTACGAGCAGTACTTC.